This is a list of T cell receptor beta chains from one sample in a study of T cell responses to AZD1222 COVID-19 vaccine. Clones were read by immunoSEQ multiplex PCR, and TCRdb kept only the in-frame ones, dropping some. In the table there are 120,000 or so clones, about nine tenths of which are singletons. The sequencing used peripheral blood, collected on day 0 of AZD1222 vaccination. Receptors were obtained from an adult in good health. Both conserved end residues are part of each CDR3. Each record gives: J gene, D gene, clone size, V gene, CDR3 protein, CDR3 DNA. A D gene is named only where the DNA matches it firmly. Clone size is stated in some rows and not others, as once, few, many or a class when expanded.

J gene: TRBJ2-1; D gene: TRBD2; clone size: once; V gene: TRBV14; CDR3 protein: CASSRTSFIAGGPVFF; CDR3 DNA: TGTGCCAGCAGCCGGACCTCTTTTATAGCGGGAGGGCCGGTGTTCTTC
J gene: TRBJ2-1; D gene: -; clone size: -; V gene: TRBV15; CDR3 protein: CATSRETEQFF; CDR3 DNA: TGTGCCACCAGCAGAGAGACAGAGCAGTTCTTC
J gene: TRBJ2-1; D gene: TRBD2; clone size: -; V gene: TRBV4-1; CDR3 protein: CASSRPSGDSYNEQFF; CDR3 DNA: TGCGCCAGCAGCCGGCCTAGCGGCGACTCCTACAATGAGCAGTTCTTC
J gene: TRBJ2-1; D gene: -; clone size: few; V gene: TRBV12-3/TRBV12-4; CDR3 protein: CASRHGGGDEQFF; CDR3 DNA: TGTGCCAGCAGGCACGGGGGTGGGGATGAGCAGTTCTTC
J gene: TRBJ1-1; D gene: -; clone size: -; V gene: TRBV29-1; CDR3 protein: CSVFPGATEAFF; CDR3 DNA: TGCAGCGTTTTCCCAGGGGCCACTGAAGCTTTCTTT
J gene: TRBJ2-5; D gene: -; clone size: -; V gene: TRBV18; CDR3 protein: CASSPQGSAETQYF; CDR3 DNA: TGTGCCAGCTCACCACAGGGGTCAGCCGAGACCCAGTACTTC
J gene: TRBJ2-5; D gene: -; clone size: -; V gene: TRBV3-1/TRBV3-2; CDR3 protein: CASSHRGAATPQYF; CDR3 DNA: TGTGCCAGCAGCCACCGGGGGGCCGCCACTCCCCAGTACTTC
J gene: TRBJ2-2; D gene: -; clone size: -; V gene: TRBV5-1; CDR3 protein: CASSPQGTGELFF; CDR3 DNA: TGCGCCAGCAGCCCCCAGGGCACCGGGGAGCTGTTTTTT
J gene: TRBJ2-1; D gene: TRBD2; clone size: -; V gene: TRBV2; CDR3 protein: CASSAASGSSYNEQFF; CDR3 DNA: TGTGCCAGCAGTGCAGCTAGCGGGAGCTCCTACAATGAGCAGTTCTTC
J gene: TRBJ2-1; D gene: -; clone size: -; V gene: TRBV28; CDR3 protein: CASSLALSNEQFF; CDR3 DNA: TGTGCCAGCAGTTTAGCTTTGTCTAATGAGCAGTTCTTC
J gene: TRBJ2-7; D gene: -; clone size: -; V gene: TRBV3-1/TRBV3-2; CDR3 protein: CASSPPDLYEQYF; CDR3 DNA: TGTGCCAGCAGCCCTCCAGACCTCTACGAGCAGTACTTC
J gene: TRBJ2-3; D gene: TRBD2; clone size: -; V gene: TRBV19; CDR3 protein: CASRTSGTDTQYF; CDR3 DNA: TGTGCCTCAAGGACTAGCGGGACAGATACGCAGTATTTT
J gene: TRBJ2-7; D gene: TRBD1; clone size: -; V gene: TRBV4-1; CDR3 protein: CASSQAPGQGTYEQYF; CDR3 DNA: TGCGCCAGCAGCCAAGCTCCGGGACAGGGAACTTACGAGCAGTACTTC
J gene: TRBJ1-5; D gene: -; clone size: -; V gene: TRBV12-5; CDR3 protein: CASGGGAVRDQPQHF; CDR3 DNA: TGTGCTAGTGGTGGGGGGGCGGTGAGGGATCAGCCCCAGCATTTT
J gene: TRBJ1-5; D gene: -; clone size: -; V gene: TRBV5-8; CDR3 protein: CASSAGTAPSNQPQHF; CDR3 DNA: TGTGCCAGCAGCGCGGGGACCGCTCCTAGCAATCAGCCCCAGCATTTT
J gene: TRBJ1-6; D gene: -; clone size: once; V gene: TRBV30; CDR3 protein: CAWSVQDNSPLHF; CDR3 DNA: TGTGCCTGGAGTGTACAGGATAATTCACCCCTCCACTTT
J gene: TRBJ1-2; D gene: -; clone size: -; V gene: TRBV18; CDR3 protein: CASSPPSSGDYGYTF; CDR3 DNA: TGTGCCAGCTCACCACCAAGCAGCGGGGACTATGGCTACACCTTC
J gene: TRBJ1-2; D gene: -; clone size: -; V gene: TRBV7-8; CDR3 protein: CASSLGLGSYGYTF; CDR3 DNA: TGTGCCAGCAGCTTGGGTCTGGGATCCTATGGCTACACCTTC
J gene: TRBJ2-7; D gene: -; clone size: few; V gene: TRBV7-9; CDR3 protein: CASSLDRSFHEQYF; CDR3 DNA: TGTGCCAGCAGCTTAGACAGGTCATTCCACGAGCAGTACTTC
J gene: TRBJ2-7; D gene: TRBD2; clone size: once; V gene: TRBV7-9; CDR3 protein: CASSLSGNPSYEQYF; CDR3 DNA: TGTGCCAGCAGTCTTAGCGGGAACCCCTCCTACGAGCAGTACTTC
J gene: TRBJ2-7; D gene: TRBD2; clone size: -; V gene: TRBV11-2; CDR3 protein: CASTLGLAKDEQYF; CDR3 DNA: TGTGCCAGCACCCTGGGACTAGCGAAAGACGAGCAGTACTTC
J gene: TRBJ1-5; D gene: TRBD1; clone size: -; V gene: TRBV6-6; CDR3 protein: CASSFGTENQPQHF; CDR3 DNA: TGTGCCAGCAGTTTTGGGACAGAGAATCAGCCCCAGCATTTT
J gene: TRBJ1-5; D gene: -; clone size: -; V gene: TRBV28; CDR3 protein: CASSRNLSNQPQHF; CDR3 DNA: TGTGCCAGCAGTAGGAATCTTAGCAATCAGCCCCAGCATTTT
J gene: TRBJ2-1; D gene: TRBD2; clone size: -; V gene: TRBV29-1; CDR3 protein: CSVVVAGYEQFF; CDR3 DNA: TGCAGCGTTGTCGTAGCGGGATATGAGCAGTTCTTC
J gene: TRBJ2-3; D gene: TRBD2; clone size: -; V gene: TRBV5-1; CDR3 protein: CASSPGTSGRMRSSTDTQYF; CDR3 DNA: TGCGCCAGCAGCCCCGGGACTAGCGGGAGGATGAGGTCTAGCACAGATACGCAGTATTTT
J gene: TRBJ1-5; D gene: -; clone size: -; V gene: TRBV20-1; CDR3 protein: CSASEATGSNQPQHF; CDR3 DNA: TGCAGTGCTAGTGAGGCGACAGGCAGCAATCAGCCCCAGCATTTT
J gene: TRBJ2-5; D gene: -; clone size: -; V gene: TRBV2; CDR3 protein: CASSEVGGWETQYF; CDR3 DNA: TGTGCCAGCAGTGAAGTGGGGGGCTGGGAGACCCAGTACTTC
J gene: TRBJ1-1; D gene: -; clone size: -; V gene: TRBV28; CDR3 protein: CASLTGRSNTEAFF; CDR3 DNA: TGTGCCAGCCTAACGGGACGTTCGAACACTGAAGCTTTCTTT
J gene: TRBJ1-5; D gene: TRBD1; clone size: -; V gene: TRBV4-2; CDR3 protein: CASSQDQGVNQPQHF; CDR3 DNA: TGTGCCAGCAGCCAAGATCAGGGGGTAAATCAGCCCCAGCATTTT
J gene: TRBJ2-7; D gene: -; clone size: -; V gene: TRBV11-2; CDR3 protein: CASSRGYEQYF; CDR3 DNA: TGTGCCAGCAGTCGGGGGTACGAGCAGTACTTC
J gene: TRBJ1-2; D gene: -; clone size: -; V gene: TRBV2; CDR3 protein: CASSETGYGYTF; CDR3 DNA: TGTGCCAGCAGTGAAACAGGGTATGGCTACACCTTC
J gene: TRBJ1-2; D gene: -; clone size: -; V gene: TRBV18; CDR3 protein: CASSPRGDLGYTF; CDR3 DNA: TGTGCCAGCTCACCTAGGGGGGATCTCGGCTACACCTTC
J gene: TRBJ2-5; D gene: TRBD2; clone size: -; V gene: TRBV5-1; CDR3 protein: CASRAGLAGVGETQYF; CDR3 DNA: TGCGCCAGCAGAGCGGGACTAGCGGGAGTCGGAGAGACCCAGTACTTC
J gene: TRBJ2-5; D gene: -; clone size: -; V gene: TRBV5-8; CDR3 protein: CASSLANGETQYF; CDR3 DNA: TGTGCCAGCAGCTTGGCCAACGGGGAGACCCAGTACTTC
J gene: TRBJ1-1; D gene: TRBD1; clone size: -; V gene: TRBV11-3; CDR3 protein: CASSLNRQGRAFF; CDR3 DNA: TGTGCCAGCAGCTTAAATCGACAGGGGAGAGCTTTCTTT
J gene: TRBJ1-4; D gene: -; clone size: many; V gene: TRBV4-1; CDR3 protein: CASRQTVATNEKLFF; CDR3 DNA: TGCGCCAGCAGGCAAACAGTTGCAACTAATGAAAAACTGTTTTTT
J gene: TRBJ2-7; D gene: TRBD1; clone size: -; V gene: TRBV24-1; CDR3 protein: CATSDSREDRGLWEQYF; CDR3 DNA: TGTGCCACCAGTGACTCCCGAGAGGACAGGGGTTTGTGGGAGCAGTACTTC
J gene: TRBJ1-1; D gene: -; clone size: -; V gene: TRBV16; CDR3 protein: CASSQIGGNTEAFF; CDR3 DNA: TGTGCCAGCAGCCAAATCGGGGGGAACACTGAAGCTTTCTTT
J gene: TRBJ2-1; D gene: -; clone size: few; V gene: TRBV3-1/TRBV3-2; CDR3 protein: CASSHSAEKEEQFF; CDR3 DNA: TGTGCCAGCAGCCACTCAGCGGAAAAGGAGGAGCAGTTCTTC
J gene: TRBJ2-7; D gene: -; clone size: -; V gene: TRBV19; CDR3 protein: CASSIDNQVYEQYF; CDR3 DNA: TGTGCCAGTAGTATAGACAACCAGGTGTACGAGCAGTACTTC
J gene: TRBJ2-7; D gene: -; clone size: -; V gene: TRBV7-9; CDR3 protein: CASSPGSTEQYF; CDR3 DNA: TGTGCCAGCAGTCCAGGGTCCACGGAGCAGTACTTC
J gene: TRBJ1-1; D gene: -; clone size: -; V gene: TRBV3-1/TRBV3-2; CDR3 protein: CASSQVRGGGAEAFF; CDR3 DNA: TGTGCCAGCAGCCAGGTCAGGGGCGGGGGCGCTGAAGCTTTCTTT
J gene: TRBJ2-2; D gene: TRBD1; clone size: -; V gene: TRBV19; CDR3 protein: CASSMGQGAAAGELFF; CDR3 DNA: TGTGCCAGTAGTATGGGACAGGGGGCAGCGGCCGGGGAGCTGTTTTTT
J gene: TRBJ2-7; D gene: -; clone size: -; V gene: TRBV6-6; CDR3 protein: CASSYGAEGGEQYF; CDR3 DNA: TGTGCCAGCAGTTATGGGGCGGAGGGCGGCGAGCAGTACTTC
J gene: TRBJ2-2; D gene: -; clone size: -; V gene: TRBV3-1/TRBV3-2; CDR3 protein: CASSQEWRGEELFF; CDR3 DNA: TGTGCCAGCAGCCAAGAATGGCGGGGAGAGGAGCTGTTTTTT
J gene: TRBJ1-5; D gene: -; clone size: -; V gene: TRBV7-6; CDR3 protein: CASSLGQANQPQHF; CDR3 DNA: TGTGCCAGCAGCTTAGGACAGGCTAATCAGCCCCAGCATTTT
J gene: TRBJ1-6; D gene: -; clone size: -; V gene: TRBV27; CDR3 protein: CASSEGFYNSPLHF; CDR3 DNA: TGTGCCAGCAGTGAGGGTTTCTATAATTCACCCCTCCACTTT
J gene: TRBJ2-3; D gene: -; clone size: -; V gene: TRBV5-1; CDR3 protein: CASSLGQNTDTQYF; CDR3 DNA: TGCGCCAGCAGCTTGGGACAGAACACAGATACGCAGTATTTT
J gene: TRBJ1-5; D gene: TRBD1; clone size: -; V gene: TRBV10-3; CDR3 protein: CAISETDRGRGRLQPQHF; CDR3 DNA: TGTGCCATCAGTGAGACAGACAGGGGGCGCGGCCGCCTTCAGCCCCAGCATTTT
J gene: TRBJ1-4; D gene: -; clone size: -; V gene: TRBV19; CDR3 protein: CASSNLATNEKLFF; CDR3 DNA: TGTGCCAGTAGCAATCTTGCAACTAATGAAAAACTGTTTTTT
J gene: TRBJ1-4; D gene: -; clone size: -; V gene: TRBV7-8; CDR3 protein: CASSRQRSRTNEKLFF; CDR3 DNA: TGTGCCAGCAGCCGACAGAGGTCGCGGACTAATGAAAAACTGTTTTTT
J gene: TRBJ2-1; D gene: -; clone size: -; V gene: TRBV7-6; CDR3 protein: CASSLAITGSYNEQFF; CDR3 DNA: TGTGCCAGCAGCTTAGCGATCACAGGCTCCTACAATGAGCAGTTCTTC
J gene: TRBJ1-2; D gene: -; clone size: -; V gene: TRBV10-3; CDR3 protein: CASKSLEAHGYTF; CDR3 DNA: TGTGCCAGCAAATCACTAGAAGCCCATGGCTACACCTTC
J gene: TRBJ2-6; D gene: -; clone size: -; V gene: TRBV19; CDR3 protein: CASSIDSSGANVLTF; CDR3 DNA: TGTGCCAGTAGTATAGACAGCTCTGGGGCCAACGTCCTGACTTTC
J gene: TRBJ2-1; D gene: -; clone size: -; V gene: TRBV5-6; CDR3 protein: CASSWGAAGMGREQFF; CDR3 DNA: TGTGCCAGCAGCTGGGGGGCGGCGGGGATGGGGCGTGAGCAGTTCTTC
J gene: TRBJ2-1; D gene: TRBD2; clone size: -; V gene: TRBV9; CDR3 protein: CASSSLSGGSYNEQFF; CDR3 DNA: TGTGCCAGCAGCAGCCTGTCGGGGGGCTCCTACAATGAGCAGTTCTTC
J gene: TRBJ1-2; D gene: -; clone size: -; V gene: TRBV9; CDR3 protein: CASSVVDSYGYTF; CDR3 DNA: TGTGCCAGCAGCGTAGTGGACAGCTATGGCTACACCTTC
J gene: TRBJ2-7; D gene: TRBD1; clone size: -; V gene: TRBV28; CDR3 protein: CASSTPTGSSYEQYF; CDR3 DNA: TGTGCCAGCAGCACTCCGACAGGGAGCTCCTACGAGCAGTACTTC
J gene: TRBJ2-7; D gene: -; clone size: -; V gene: TRBV19; CDR3 protein: CASSITASYEQYF; CDR3 DNA: TGTGCCAGTAGTATAACGGCCTCCTACGAGCAGTACTTC